This T cell receptor beta chain emerged from a study of blood T cell repertoires in COVID-19. As for the study in general: Both acute and convalescent COVID-19 samples were obtained from the United States, Italy and Spain.

The CDR3 is 17 amino acids. The V gene's germline CDR1 is SGHRS and CDR2 YFSETQ. Unmatched junction bases numbered 9, after V lost 0 bases and J lost 4 bases. Original processing notes: How many nucleated cells were present was estimated from reference gene primer amplification. Data came from immunoSEQ multiplex PCR; TCRdb stores just in-frame clones and leaves some out. That table is the source of V, J and clone size, and D and trimming were worked out from the DNA. The sample holds roughly 200,000 clones, approximately 87% seen once. The chain uses TRBV5-1 and TRBJ2-2; 7 nucleotides line up with TRBD1. Sample: peripheral blood. This clonotype originated in a man in his sixties who had recovered from COVID-19. CDR3 in DNA: TGCGCCAGCAGCTTGGCGCGGCAGGGGGTCGGCACCGGGGAGCTGTTTTTT. Its protein product is CASSLARQGVGTGELFF.